Each of the 8 T cell receptor beta chains below was sequenced from the same sample in a study of beta chain features in type 1 diabetes. Notes on the study in general: A moderate, significant TCRB CDR3 shortening appeared in type 1 diabetes across four CD4+ subsets.

Expressed TCRB transcripts were sequenced after all isolated RNA was converted to cDNA. Clones were sequenced by immunoSEQ multiplex PCR, and TCRdb holds only the in-frame ones, with some missing. This table has around 250,000 clones, approximately 15% appearing once. No antigen has been assigned to these receptors. Input material: naive CD4+ T cells from blood. The receptors shown here come from a man younger than 40 with type 1 diabetes.

The chain is built from TRBV5-1 and TRBJ2-7, with D possibly TRBD2 on 6 matching bases. CDR3 length: 12 amino acids. V gave up 2 bases and J gave up 3 bases, with 6 bases separating them. CDR1 is SGHRS and CDR2 is YFSETQ in the germline V gene. This chain's CDR3 is CASSFGGYEQYF. CDR3 bases: TGCGCCAGCAGCTTCGGGGGCTACGAGCAGTACTTC.

V is TRBV5-1 and J is TRBJ2-3; perhaps TRBD1 as D (6 bases). This CDR3 has 14 amino acids. The germline CDR1 and CDR2 sequences are SGHRS and YFSETQ. Trimming took 7 bases from V and 0 from J, leaving 12 bases between them. The CDR3 is CASGGQISTDTQYF. CDR3 sequence (DNA): TGCGCCAGCGGAGGACAGATTAGCACAGATACGCAGTATTTT.

As for this clone: This sample also contains other DNA sequences that code for the same CDR3. The rearrangement joins TRBV5-1 to TRBJ1-1, with D possibly TRBD1 on 6 matching bases. Trimming stripped 0 bases from V and 4 bases from J, with 10 bases between. CDR1 is SGHRS, CDR2 YFSETQ, per germline. The CDR3 contains 14 residues. The CDR3 region is CASSLGGGGTEAFF. The CDR3, as DNA: TGCGCCAGCAGCTTGGGGGGGGGCGGCACTGAAGCTTTCTTT.

The genes are TRBV19 and TRBJ2-1; TRBD1 aligns across 10 bases. The CDR3 has 15 amino acids. Germline-derived CDR1 and CDR2 are LNHDA and SQIVND (reference sequence). Trimming at V came to 4 bases and at J to 5 bases, leaving 5 bases not matched to a gene. In nucleotides, the CDR3 is TGTGCCAGTAGTACTGACAGGGGGCTCCACAATGAGCAGTTCTTC. Encoded protein: CASSTDRGLHNEQFF.

This clone has a handful of counts. The rearrangement uses TRBV29-1 and TRBJ1-1, with D perhaps TRBD1 (5 bases). V was trimmed by 8 bases and J by 0 bases, leaving 13 bases between them. The CDR3 runs to 13 residues. Looked up from germline, CDR1 is SQVTM and CDR2 is ANQGSEA. This chain's CDR3 is CSTAAGVNTEAFF. CDR3 nucleotide sequence: TGCAGCACTGCTGCGGGGGTGAACACTGAAGCTTTCTTT.

In this sample, this clone turned up a few times. J is TRBJ1-6 and V is TRBV18, with D perhaps TRBD1 (6 bases). This CDR3 spans 16 amino acids. CDR1 KGHSH and CDR2 LQKENI come from the germline V gene. V lost 6 bases and J 5 bases, leaving 17 bases between the germline ends. CDR3 DNA sequence: TGTGCCAGCTCCCCCGGGCCCAGGGGTCATAATTCACCCCTCCACTTT. This translates into CASSPGPRGHNSPLHF.

J is TRBJ2-3 and V is TRBV7-2; D might be TRBD2 (7 bases). The germline V and J ends were trimmed by 5 bases and 0 bases, with 15 bases remaining between them. The CDR3 runs 16 residues. Germline CDR1 SGHTA, CDR2 FQGNSA. CDR3 sequence reads: CASSRLGGQSTDTQYF. The DNA of the CDR3 is TGTGCCAGCAGCCGTCTGGGGGGGCAGAGCACAGATACGCAGTATTTT.

The rearrangement uses TRBV6-1 and TRBJ2-1; 13 bases are shared with TRBD2. This CDR3 is 15 amino acids long. V shed 6 bases and J 6 bases; nucleotides not matched to a gene: 5. The germline V gene has CDR1 MNHNS and CDR2 SASEGT. CDR3 bases: TGTGCCAGCAGCCCCGGGACTAGCGGGACCAATGAGCAGTTCTTC. Its protein product is CASSPGTSGTNEQFF.